These 22 T cell receptor beta chains originate from one sample sequenced in a study of CD8 T cells in Susac syndrome. Roughly 0.45 to 1 ug RNA was reverse transcribed with random hexamers. TCRdb re-called the immunoSEQ multiplex PCR reads with MiXCR, one entry per CDR3 protein. The table shows about 200,000 distinct CDR3 sequences, with roughly 95% occurring only once. Source material: CD4+ T cells from PBMCs. These TCRs come from a human donor with multiple sclerosis.

This clonotype was counted a few times. The J gene is TRBJ2-2, the V gene TRBV27; D is unresolved. The CDR3 totals 13 residues. Germline CDR1 and CDR2: MNHEY and SMNVEV (reference sequence). V dropped 4 bases and J dropped 0 bases, with 3 bases sitting between them. The CDR3: CASSSANTGELFF. CDR3 bases: TGTGCCAGCAGTTCCGCGAACACCGGGGAGCTGTTTTTT.

The chain couples TRBV11-3 to TRBJ2-2; no clear D gene. The germline V and J ends were trimmed by 4 bases and 6 bases, with 6 bases remaining between them. Germline V gives CDR1 SGHNT, CDR2 YENEEA. The CDR3 length is 12 residues. As DNA, the CDR3 is TGTGCCAGCAGCTCAGATGCCGGGGAGCTGTTTTTT. Protein product: CASSSDAGELFF.

This clonotype has a single count. V and J are TRBV29-1 and TRBJ2-5; 7 nucleotides agree with TRBD1. After removal of 7 bases from V and 5 bases from J, the junction contained 7 bases not matched to a gene. Germline assignment: CDR1 SQVTM and CDR2 ANQGSEA. The CDR3 runs to 12 residues. The CDR3 reads CSASRGSETQYF. The CDR3 DNA follows: TGCAGCGCTTCCAGGGGGTCGGAGACCCAGTACTTC.

This clonotype was counted a few times. V usage is TRBV6-2 or TRBV6-3 and J usage is TRBJ2-5; unclear D gene. Trimming cost V 5 bases and J 2 bases, with 12 bases left between them. Germline lookup yields CDR1 MNHEY and CDR2 SVGEGT. The CDR3 runs 14 residues. CDR3 loop: CASSLRGSQETQYF. In DNA form, the CDR3 reads TGTGCCAGCAGTCTGCGTGGATCACAAGAGACCCAGTACTTC.

This clonotype was detected a few times. The rearrangement joins TRBV2 to TRBJ2-4; D remains ambiguous. The CDR3 consists of 10 residues. V lost 5 bases, J lost 6 bases, and 2 bases lay in between. CDR1 is SNHLY and CDR2 is FYNNEI in the germline V gene. CDR3 region: CASSRNIQYF. In DNA, the CDR3 is TGTGCCAGCAGTAGAAACATTCAGTACTTC.

This clonotype was observed once. The chain couples TRBV19 to TRBJ2-1, with a possible D match to TRBD1 (6 bases). Germline V gene lookup returns CDR1 LNHDA and CDR2 SQIVND (reference sequence). The germline V and J ends were trimmed by 3 bases and 2 bases, with 14 bases remaining between them. The CDR3 is 16 amino acids. This CDR3 reads CASSIILGGAYNEQFF. The CDR3 DNA sequence: TGTGCCAGTAGTATCATCTTAGGGGGAGCCTACAATGAGCAGTTCTTC.

This clonotype was seen a single time. The CDR3 here is CASRTSGEANTQYF. The CDR3 DNA is TGTGCCAGCAGAACTAGCGGGGAGGCCAATACGCAGTATTTT. The chain combines TRBV6-2 or TRBV6-3 with TRBJ2-3, with 10 nucleotides matching TRBD2. After removal of 6 bases from V and 7 bases from J, the junction contained 7 bases not matched to a gene. Germline loops: CDR1 MNHEY, CDR2 SVGEGT. This CDR3 comprises 14 residues.

The chain has TRBV21-1 and TRBJ2-3; the DNA was not used to check the table's D call, TRBD2. TRBV21-1 is a pseudogene locus. The CDR3 has 16 residues. Written as DNA, the CDR3 is TGTGCCAGCCGTTTAGCGGAAACTCCTAGCACAGATACGCAGTATTTT. This codes for CASRLAETPSTDTQYF.

This clonotype was seen once. The chain uses TRBV6-2 or TRBV6-3 and TRBJ2-5; D not resolved. V was clipped by 8 bases and J by 1 base, with 11 bases between them. This CDR3 spans 13 amino acids. Germline CDR1 MNHEY, CDR2 SVGEGT. CDR3 nucleotide sequence: TGTGCCAGCCGGGTCCACTCCCAAGAGACCCAGTACTTC. Protein product: CASRVHSQETQYF.

The chain recombines TRBV20-1 with TRBJ2-3; no clear D gene. This CDR3 is 14 amino acids long. Germline V gives CDR1 DFQATT, CDR2 SNEGSKA (reference sequence). The V gene lost 2 bases and the J gene lost 2 bases, with 11 bases spanning the gap. Here the CDR3 reads CSARIATYTDTQYF. CDR3 DNA sequence: TGCAGTGCTAGAATCGCGACGTACACAGATACGCAGTATTTT.

V is TRBV7-2 and J is TRBJ2-3, with TRBD1 matching over 9 bases. The CDR3 spans 15 residues. The ends lost 8 bases at V and 2 bases at J; junction bases unmatched: 8. Per germline, CDR1 SGHTA and CDR2 FQGNSA. The chain's CDR3 is CASRRQGGDTDTQYF. The DNA of the CDR3 is TGTGCCAGCCGCAGACAGGGGGGTGACACAGATACGCAGTATTTT.

This chain uses TRBV13 with TRBJ2-5; 9 bases map to TRBD2. Germline values: CDR1 PRHDT, CDR2 FYEKMQ (reference sequence). V trimming: 2 bases; J trimming: 11 bases; junction bases outside the gene matches: 3. The CDR3 has 12 residues. The CDR3 nucleotides read TGTGCCAGCAGCTTACTGGCGGGGGGGCAGTACTTC. Translation gives CASSLLAGGQYF.

The chain has TRBV12-3 or TRBV12-4 and TRBJ1-2; unclear D gene. Trimming pared 5 bases from V and 6 bases from J, leaving 16 bases between. CDR3 length equals 14 residues. The CDR3 bases are TGTGCCAGCAGTACCCCGAGGCACTGGAATGGCTACACCTTC. Amino acid sequence: CASSTPRHWNGYTF.

The J gene is TRBJ1-1, the V gene TRBV4-3; D may be TRBD1 (6 bases). CDR1 and CDR2 (germline): LGHNA, YSLEER. The CDR3 is 16 amino acids. V lost 3 bases, J lost 5 bases, and 19 bases lay in between. CDR3 sequence (DNA): TGCGCCAGCAGCCATGGTCCGGCACAGGGCGGGACTGAAGCTTTCTTT. Translation gives CASSHGPAQGGTEAFF.

This chain uses TRBV6-5 with TRBJ1-1, with D possibly being TRBD1 (6 bases). The germline V and J ends were trimmed by 5 bases and 5 bases, with 18 bases remaining between them. Germline CDR1 and CDR2: MNHEY and SVGAGI. This CDR3 has 15 amino acids. CDR3 bases: TGTGCCAGCAGTCCCGGCAGGGGCGCGGGGACTGAAGCTTTCTTT. This encodes CASSPGRGAGTEAFF.

The chain uses TRBV30 and TRBJ2-1; 7 bases fit TRBD1. This CDR3 spans 14 amino acids. V lost 5 bases, J lost 7 bases, and 11 bases stayed unmatched. Germline CDR1 is GTSNPN and CDR2 is SVGIG (reference sequence). CDR3 in amino acids: CAWRSGGPGNEQFF. DNA of the CDR3: TGTGCCTGGCGATCAGGGGGTCCCGGGAATGAGCAGTTCTTC.

This clonotype came up a few times. This chain links TRBV18 with TRBJ2-7; D is possibly TRBD2 (5 bases). This CDR3 contains 14 residues. V was clipped by 3 bases and J by 3 bases, with 12 bases between them. Germline loops: CDR1 KGHSH, CDR2 LQKENI. CDR3 in amino acids: CASSPLAGHYEQYF. The CDR3 DNA reads TGTGCCAGCTCACCCTTGGCGGGCCACTACGAGCAGTACTTC.

The chain couples TRBV20-1 to TRBJ2-1; either TRBD1 or TRBD2 may fit D (5 bases each). This CDR3 is built from 10 residues. Trimming pared 5 bases from V and 11 bases from J, leaving 10 bases between. The germline V gene encodes CDR1 DFQATT and CDR2 SNEGSKA (reference sequence). CDR3 sequence: CSAGDVKQFF. The CDR3 nucleotides read TGCAGTGCTGGGGACGTAAAGCAGTTCTTC.

The chain is built from TRBV7-9 and TRBJ2-7, with 12 bases fitting TRBD2. Germline V CDR1 and CDR2: SEHNR, FQNEAQ (reference sequence). J lost 6 bases, V lost 1 base, and 4 bases had no gene match. This CDR3 has 15 residues. Written as DNA, the CDR3 is TGTGCCAGCAGCTTAGGGACTAGCGGGGCGTCCGAGCAGTACTTC. The encoded protein is CASSLGTSGASEQYF.

The chain has TRBV5-8 and TRBJ2-1, with D possibly being TRBD2 (7 bases). CDR1 SGHTS and CDR2 YDEGEE come from the germline V gene. CDR3 size: 15 residues. Trimming shortened V by 5 bases and J by 1 base, and 13 bases separated the two germline ends. The CDR3 DNA reads TGTGCCAGCAGTACCCGGGGGGCTTCCTACAATGAGCAGTTCTTC. Translated, it gives CASSTRGASYNEQFF.

A word on this clonotype: A read error may account for a junction end that differs from germline. The CDR3 DNA reads TGTGCCACCAGTCCCGAGATGGACACTGAAGCTTTCTTT. It is translated as CATSPEMDTEAFF. This chain connects TRBV2 to TRBJ1-1; D unresolved. The CDR3 has 13 residues. Looked up from germline, CDR1 is SNHLY and CDR2 is FYNNEI.

The V call is TRBV2, the J call TRBJ1-4; D is unclear. The CDR3 loop spans 14 amino acids. Trimming stripped 4 bases from V and 8 bases from J, with 14 bases between. Germline CDR1 and CDR2: SNHLY and FYNNEI. CDR3 in amino acids: CASSGQVSREKLFF. The CDR3 DNA is TGTGCCAGCAGTGGCCAGGTGTCCAGAGAAAAACTGTTTTTT.